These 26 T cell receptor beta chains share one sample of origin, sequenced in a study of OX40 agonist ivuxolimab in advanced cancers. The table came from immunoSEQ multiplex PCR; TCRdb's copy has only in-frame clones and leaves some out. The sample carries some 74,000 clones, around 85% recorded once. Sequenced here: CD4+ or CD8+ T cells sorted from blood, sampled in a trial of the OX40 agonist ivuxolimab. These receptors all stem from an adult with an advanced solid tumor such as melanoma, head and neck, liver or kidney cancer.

This CDR3 reads CASGLRVSGNTIYF. CDR3 nucleotide sequence: TGTGCTAGTGGTTTGAGGGTCTCTGGAAACACCATATATTTT. The chain combines TRBV12-5 with TRBJ1-3; D unresolved. Germline loops: CDR1 LGHNT, CDR2 FRNRAP. V lost 2 bases, J lost 0 bases, and 5 bases lay in between. The CDR3 loop spans 14 amino acids. Drawing the rest from reference TRBV12-5 and TRBJ1-3, the complete variable domain is DARVTQTPRHKVTEMGQEVTMRCQPILGHNTVFWYRQTMMQGLELLAYFRNRAPLDDSGMPKDRFSAEMPDATLATLKIQPSEPRDSAVYFCASGLRVSGNTIYFGEGSWLTVV.

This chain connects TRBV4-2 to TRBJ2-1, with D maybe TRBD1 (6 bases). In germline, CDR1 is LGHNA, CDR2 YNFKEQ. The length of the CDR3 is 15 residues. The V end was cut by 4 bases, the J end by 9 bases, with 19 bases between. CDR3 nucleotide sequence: TGTGCCAGCAGCCCCTCAGAGGGGGAGAAGAGTGAGCAGTTCTTC. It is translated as CASSPSEGEKSEQFF.

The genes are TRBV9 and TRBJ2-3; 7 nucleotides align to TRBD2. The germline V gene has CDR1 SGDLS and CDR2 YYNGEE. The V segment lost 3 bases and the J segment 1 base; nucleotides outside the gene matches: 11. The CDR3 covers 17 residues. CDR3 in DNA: TGTGCCAGCAGCGAAAGCCTGGATCTAGCGGGCACAGATACGCAGTATTTT. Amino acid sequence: CASSESLDLAGTDTQYF.

Here the CDR3 DNA reads TGCGCCAGCAGCTTGGCCCCAGAATACTACGAGCAGTACTTC. This translates into CASSLAPEYYEQYF. The chain has TRBV5-1 and TRBJ2-7, with unresolved D. The CDR3 has 14 amino acids. Germline-derived CDR1 and CDR2 are SGHRS and YFSETQ. Between the trimmed V and J ends, which lost 0 bases and 3 bases, there was a span of 10 bases. Full variable domain (remainder filled in from reference TRBV5-1 and TRBJ2-7): KAGVTQTPRYLIKTRGQQVTLSCSPISGHRSVSWYQQTPGQGLQFLFEYFSETQRNKGNFPGRFSGRQFSNSRSEMNVSTLELGDSALYLCASSLAPEYYEQYFGPGTRLTVT.

CDR3 DNA: TGTGCCAGCAGCTTCTCTGGGGCCAACGTCCTGACTTTC. Its protein is CASSFSGANVLTF. The V gene is TRBV5-4, the J gene TRBJ2-6; D is unresolved. CDR1 SGHNT and CDR2 YYREEE come from the germline V gene (reference sequence). The CDR3 extends over 13 amino acids. Trimming took off 2 bases at V and 0 bases at J, with 0 bases between the two ends.

CDR3 residues: CASSLAGNLYEQYF. The DNA for the CDR3 is TGTGCCAGCAGTTTGGCGGGGAATCTCTACGAGCAGTACTTC. V and J are TRBV28 and TRBJ2-7, with D possibly being TRBD2 (6 bases). CDR1 MDHEN and CDR2 SYDVKM come from the germline V gene. The CDR3 totals 14 residues. V dropped 3 bases and J dropped 3 bases, with 12 bases sitting between them.

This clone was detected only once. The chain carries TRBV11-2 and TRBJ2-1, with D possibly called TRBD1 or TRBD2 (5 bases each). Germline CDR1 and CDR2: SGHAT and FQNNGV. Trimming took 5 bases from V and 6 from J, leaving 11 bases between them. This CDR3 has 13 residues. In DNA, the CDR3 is TGTGCCAGCAGCCTCGGGACGGCCAATGAGCAGTTCTTC. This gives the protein CASSLGTANEQFF. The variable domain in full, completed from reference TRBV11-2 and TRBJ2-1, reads EAGVAQSPRYKIIEKRQSVAFWCNPISGHATLYWYQQILGQGPKLLIQFQNNGVVDDSQLPKDRFSAERLKGVDSTLKIQPAKLEDSAVYLCASSLGTANEQFFGPGTRLTVL.

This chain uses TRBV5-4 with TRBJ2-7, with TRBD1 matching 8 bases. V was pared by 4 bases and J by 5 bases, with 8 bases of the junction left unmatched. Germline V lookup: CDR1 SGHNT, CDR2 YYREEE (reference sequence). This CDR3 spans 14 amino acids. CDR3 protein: CASSPGQGSHEQYF. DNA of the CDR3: TGTGCCAGCAGCCCCGGACAGGGTAGCCACGAGCAGTACTTC.

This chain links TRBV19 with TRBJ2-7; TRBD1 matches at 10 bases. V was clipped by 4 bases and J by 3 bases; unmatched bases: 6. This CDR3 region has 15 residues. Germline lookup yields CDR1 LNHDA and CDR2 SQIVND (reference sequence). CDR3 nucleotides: TGTGCCAGTAGTACCCCGGGACAGGGGTTCTACGAGCAGTACTTC. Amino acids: CASSTPGQGFYEQYF.

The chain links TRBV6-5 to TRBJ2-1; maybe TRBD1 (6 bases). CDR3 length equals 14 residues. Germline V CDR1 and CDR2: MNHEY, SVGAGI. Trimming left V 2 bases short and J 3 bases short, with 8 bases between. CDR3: CASSYGTHYNEQFF. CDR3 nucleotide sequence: TGTGCCAGCAGTTACGGGACACACTACAATGAGCAGTTCTTC.

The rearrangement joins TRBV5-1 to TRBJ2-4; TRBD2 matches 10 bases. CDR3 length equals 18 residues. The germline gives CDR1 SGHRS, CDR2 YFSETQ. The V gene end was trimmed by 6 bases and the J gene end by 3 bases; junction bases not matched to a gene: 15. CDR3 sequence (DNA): TGCGCCAGCACGCTTGGACAGGGATTAGCGGGAGGCAAAAACATTCAGTACTTC. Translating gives CASTLGQGLAGGKNIQYF. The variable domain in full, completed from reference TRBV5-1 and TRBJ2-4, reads KAGVTQTPRYLIKTRGQQVTLSCSPISGHRSVSWYQQTPGQGLQFLFEYFSETQRNKGNFPGRFSGRQFSNSRSEMNVSTLELGDSALYLCASTLGQGLAGGKNIQYFGAGTRLSVL.

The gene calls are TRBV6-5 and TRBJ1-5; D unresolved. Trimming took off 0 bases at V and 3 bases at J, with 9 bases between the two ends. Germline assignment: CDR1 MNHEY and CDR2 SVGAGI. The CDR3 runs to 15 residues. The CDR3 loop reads CASSYSSGINQPQHF. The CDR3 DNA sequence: TGTGCCAGCAGTTACTCAAGCGGAATCAATCAGCCCCAGCATTTT.

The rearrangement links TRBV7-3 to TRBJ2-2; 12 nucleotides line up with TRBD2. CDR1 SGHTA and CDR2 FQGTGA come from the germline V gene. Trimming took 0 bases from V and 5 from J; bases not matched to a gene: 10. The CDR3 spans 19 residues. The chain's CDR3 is CASSLTHRTSGTLTGELFF. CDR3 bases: TGTGCCAGCAGCTTAACCCACAGGACTAGCGGGACCCTTACCGGGGAGCTGTTTTTT.

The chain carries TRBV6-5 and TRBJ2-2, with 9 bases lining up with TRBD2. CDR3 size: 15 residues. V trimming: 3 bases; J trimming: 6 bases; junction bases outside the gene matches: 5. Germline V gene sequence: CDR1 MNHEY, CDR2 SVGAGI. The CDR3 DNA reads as TGTGCCAGCAGTTATGGCTCTAGCGGGGCCGGGGAGCTGTTTTTT. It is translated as CASSYGSSGAGELFF.

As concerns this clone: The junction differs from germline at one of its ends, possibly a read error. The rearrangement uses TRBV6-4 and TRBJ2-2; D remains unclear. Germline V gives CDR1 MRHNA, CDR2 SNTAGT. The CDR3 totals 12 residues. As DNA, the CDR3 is TGTGCCAGCAGAGACTCGACCGGGGAGCTGTTTTTT. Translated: CASRDSTGELFF.

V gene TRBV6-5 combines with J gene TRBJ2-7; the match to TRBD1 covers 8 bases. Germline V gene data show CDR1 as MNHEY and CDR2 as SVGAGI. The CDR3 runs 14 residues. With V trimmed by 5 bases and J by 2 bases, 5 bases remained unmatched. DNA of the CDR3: TGTGCCAGCAGTCCGGACAGGGCGCCCTACGAGCAGTACTTC. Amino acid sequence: CASSPDRAPYEQYF.

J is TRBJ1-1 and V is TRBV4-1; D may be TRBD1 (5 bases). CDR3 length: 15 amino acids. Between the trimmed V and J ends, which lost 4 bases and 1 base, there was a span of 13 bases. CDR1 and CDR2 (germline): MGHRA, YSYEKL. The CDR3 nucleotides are TGCGCCAGCAGCCCCCCGGACATTTGGAACACTGAAGCTTTCTTT. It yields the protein CASSPPDIWNTEAFF.

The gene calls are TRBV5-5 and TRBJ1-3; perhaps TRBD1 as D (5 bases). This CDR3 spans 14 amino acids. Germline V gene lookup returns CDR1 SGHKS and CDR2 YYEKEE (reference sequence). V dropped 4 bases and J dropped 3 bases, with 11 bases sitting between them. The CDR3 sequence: CASSVDSVGNTIYF. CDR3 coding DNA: TGTGCCAGCAGCGTCGACAGCGTTGGAAACACCATATATTTT.

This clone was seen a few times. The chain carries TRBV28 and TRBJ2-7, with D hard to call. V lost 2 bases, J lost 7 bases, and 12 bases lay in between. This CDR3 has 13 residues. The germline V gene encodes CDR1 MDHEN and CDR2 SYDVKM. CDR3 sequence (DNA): TGTGCCAGCAGTTTAAACCCCCAATGGGAGCAGTACTTC. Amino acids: CASSLNPQWEQYF.

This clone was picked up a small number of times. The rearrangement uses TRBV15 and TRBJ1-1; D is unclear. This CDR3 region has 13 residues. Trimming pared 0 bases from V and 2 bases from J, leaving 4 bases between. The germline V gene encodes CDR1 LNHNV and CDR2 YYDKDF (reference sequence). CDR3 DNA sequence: TGTGCCACCAGCAGAGATTACAACACTGAAGCTTTCTTT. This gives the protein CATSRDYNTEAFF.

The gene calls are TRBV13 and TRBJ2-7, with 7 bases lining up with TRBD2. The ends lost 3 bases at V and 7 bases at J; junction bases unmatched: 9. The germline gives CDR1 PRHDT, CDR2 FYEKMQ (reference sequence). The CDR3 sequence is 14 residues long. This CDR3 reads CASSFLGRAGEQYF. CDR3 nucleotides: TGTGCCAGCAGCTTTTTAGGGAGGGCGGGAGAGCAGTACTTC.

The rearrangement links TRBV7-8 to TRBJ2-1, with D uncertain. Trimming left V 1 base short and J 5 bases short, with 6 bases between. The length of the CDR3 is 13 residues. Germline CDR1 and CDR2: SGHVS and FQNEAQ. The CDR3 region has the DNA TGTGCCAGCAGCTTAGACGGTAACAATGAGCAGTTCTTC. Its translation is CASSLDGNNEQFF. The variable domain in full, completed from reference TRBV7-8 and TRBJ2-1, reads GAGVSQSPRYKVAKRGQDVALRCDPISGHVSLFWYQQALGQGPEFLTYFQNEAQLDKSGLPSDRFFAERPEGSVSTLKIQRTQQEDSAVYLCASSLDGNNEQFFGPGTRLTVL.

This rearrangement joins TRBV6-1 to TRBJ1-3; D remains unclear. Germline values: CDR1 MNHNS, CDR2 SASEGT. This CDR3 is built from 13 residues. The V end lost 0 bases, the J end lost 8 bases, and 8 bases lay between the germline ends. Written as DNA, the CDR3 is TGTGCCAGCAGTGAAGCCTTGGTAGACACCATATATTTT. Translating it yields CASSEALVDTIYF.

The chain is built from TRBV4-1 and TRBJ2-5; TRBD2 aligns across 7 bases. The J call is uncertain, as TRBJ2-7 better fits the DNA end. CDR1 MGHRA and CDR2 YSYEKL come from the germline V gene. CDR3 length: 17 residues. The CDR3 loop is CASSQDRAGGSLYEQYF. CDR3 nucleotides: TGCGCCAGCAGCCAAGATCGGGCGGGCGGGAGCTTGTACGAGCAGTACTTC.

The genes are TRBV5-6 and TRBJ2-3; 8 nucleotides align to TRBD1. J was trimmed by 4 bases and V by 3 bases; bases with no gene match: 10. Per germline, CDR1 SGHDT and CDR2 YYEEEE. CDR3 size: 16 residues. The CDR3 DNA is TGTGCCAGCAGCTCAAGGAGGGGACAGGCCGCAGATACGCAGTATTTT. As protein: CASSSRRGQAADTQYF.

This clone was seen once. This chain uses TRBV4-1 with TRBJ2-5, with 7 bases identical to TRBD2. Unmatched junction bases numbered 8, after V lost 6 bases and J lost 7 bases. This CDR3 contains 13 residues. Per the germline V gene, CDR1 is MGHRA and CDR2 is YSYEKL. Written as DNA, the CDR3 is TGCGCCAGCAGTCGCGCGGGAGTCGGGACCCAGTACTTC. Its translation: CASSRAGVGTQYF.